The next 6 T cell receptor beta chains were all read from a single sample in a study of blood T cells in healthy people across ages. A J-beta primer mix and a sample-barcoded 5' primer were used in a second PCR of about 6 to 12 cycles. A single record per CDR3 protein comes from TCRdb applying MiXCR to the 5' RACE reads. The table has 850,000 to 1,100,000 distinct CDR3 sequences, approximately 38% seen once. Sequenced material: blood. These receptors all come from a man aged 18 to 29 in good health.

V and J are TRBV3-1 and TRBJ1-1, with 11 bases lining up with TRBD1. Per germline, CDR1 LGHDT and CDR2 YNNKEL (reference sequence). The CDR3 has 16 residues. After removal of 4 bases from V and 5 bases from J, the junction contained 9 bases not matched to a gene. CDR3 sequence reads: CASSRLKGQGVTEAFF. The DNA of the CDR3 is TGTGCCAGCAGCCGCCTAAAGGGACAGGGGGTGACTGAAGCTTTCTTT.

With respect to this clonotype: A much larger clone differs by one base, so this may be a read error. This chain links TRBV4-3 with TRBJ2-1; 9 bases agree with TRBD2. The J call may be in error: the DNA end matches TRBJ2-7 better. The germline V gene has CDR1 LGHNA and CDR2 YSLEER. The CDR3 contains 16 residues. The CDR3 DNA is TGCGCCAGCAGCCAAGATACTAGCGGGTCCTACAATGAGCAGTACTTC. It yields the protein CASSQDTSGSYNEQYF.

This clonotype was counted a few times. The chain recombines TRBV7-3 with TRBJ2-2; D gene uncertain. V dropped 7 bases and J dropped 5 bases, with 14 bases sitting between them. The CDR3 has 14 amino acids. Germline V gene sequence: CDR1 SGHTA, CDR2 FQGTGA. Here the CDR3 reads CASKEEPVTGELFF. Here the CDR3 DNA reads TGTGCCAGCAAAGAAGAACCTGTAACCGGGGAGCTGTTTTTT.

This sequence joins TRBV6-4 and TRBJ1-1, with D hard to call. The CDR3 sequence is 13 residues long. V was shortened by 8 bases and J by 2 bases, with 12 bases between the two germline ends. CDR1 and CDR2 from the germline V gene are MRHNA and SNTAGT. CDR3 in DNA: TGTGCCAGCGCTAAAGAGATAAACACTGAAGCTTTCTTT. Translated: CASAKEINTEAFF.

This clonotype has a handful of counts. This chain uses TRBV7-9 with TRBJ1-1; TRBD1 is a possible D gene (6 bases). The CDR3 is 15 residues long. Germline loops: CDR1 SEHNR, CDR2 FQNEAQ (reference sequence). V lost 5 bases and J 1 base, leaving 14 bases between the germline ends. The CDR3 nucleotides read TGTGCCAGCAGCCAACCAAGGGGGTGGAACACTGAAGCTTTCTTT. It is translated as CASSQPRGWNTEAFF. Based on the CDR3 plus reference TRBV7-9 and TRBJ1-1, the full variable domain is DTGVSQNPRHKITKRGQNVTFRCDPISEHNRLYWYRQTLGQGPEFLTYFQNEAQLEKSRLLSDRFSAERPKGSFSTLEIQRTEQGDSAMYLCASSQPRGWNTEAFFGQGTRLTVV.

The rearrangement joins TRBV28 to TRBJ1-1; D remains ambiguous. Germline V gene data show CDR1 as MDHEN and CDR2 as SYDVKM. The ends were cut back, 6 bases at V and 4 bases at J, with 18 bases in the middle. The CDR3 has 15 amino acids. CDR3 amino acids: CASSSGLWVSTEAFF. CDR3 sequence (DNA): TGTGCCAGCAGCTCTGGCCTGTGGGTTTCCACTGAAGCTTTCTTT.